This paragraph reports one TCR beta chain. In the PCR, 60 Vbeta and 13 Jbeta primers were used. Sequencing was performed with immunoSEQ multiplex PCR; in TCRdb, only in-frame clones are kept and a portion is missing. Among some 130,000 clones listed, about 72% were seen once. V was clipped by 5 bases and J by 2 bases, with 22 bases between them. The germline V gene encodes CDR1 PRHDT and CDR2 FYEKMQ (reference sequence). This CDR3 has 17 amino acids. This specimen belongs to a study of cytomegalovirus exposure and HLA in healthy donors. The material sequenced was PBMCs. The source of this sequence is a female donor in good health and CMV-seronegative. The chain joins TRBV13 to TRBJ2-7, with D possibly matching TRBD2 (7 bases). CDR3 sequence: CASSRGFGGGRAYEQYF. The CDR3, as DNA: TGTGCCAGCAGCAGGGGCTTCGGGGGCGGGAGAGCCTACGAGCAGTACTTC.